This TCR beta chain came from a study of patients and donors after allogeneic stem cell transplantation (dated by TCRdb to 2019 to 2021). This clonotype was seen at least ten times. Its antigen remains undetermined. Base qualities are not at hand, and no much larger clone is one base apart. Receptors were amplified or captured by RT-PCR. The run used a NextSeq 550. TCRdb redid the processing of the public reads, applying fastp at Q25 and MiXCR, and retained in-frame beta chains. Entries that share a CDR3 protein sequence are merged under the most common genes and DNA. Within this sample are some 10,000 distinct CDR3 sequences, with under 5% of them counted one time only. In total, the top ten clones hold around 20% of the sample. The germline V end is reduced by 0 bases and the J end by 1 base; junction bases left unmatched: 2. The CDR1 and CDR2 encoded by the germline V gene are MNHEY and SVGAGI. Its CDR3 holds 16 amino acids, cysteine through phenylalanine. Only the CDR3 region is kept as DNA, spanning 48 bases read in frame from base 1.

This sequence originates from a human donor who was either an allogeneic HSCT recipient or a stem cell or donor lymphocyte infusion donor (not recorded which). It is not recorded whose cells these are; they may come from a transplant donor. The specimen sequenced was blood, either unsorted or a sorted T cell fraction (not recorded which). The rearranged chain carries TRBV6-5 and TRBJ2-7; TRBD2 agrees with 11 junctional bases. The CDR3 protein is CASSYSVAGGSYEQYF. The DNA reads TGTGCCAGCAGTTACTCGGTAGCGGGAGGGTCCTACGAGCAGTACTTC.